This TCR beta chain was identified in a study of cytomegalovirus exposure and HLA in healthy donors. Germline V CDR1 and CDR2: MGHRA, YSYEKL. The CDR3 runs to 15 residues. Trimming pared 5 bases from V and 2 bases from J, leaving 14 bases between. This clone was recorded a few times. The PCR made use of 60 Vbeta and 13 Jbeta primers. Profiling relied on immunoSEQ multiplex PCR, and the TCRdb table lists in-frame clones only, not all of them. The table shows around 70,000 clones, with about 67% occurring only once. This rearrangement joins TRBV4-1 to TRBJ2-3, with D possibly matching TRBD1 (5 bases). The TCR sequence derives from a human donor in good health. Sequenced input: PBMCs. Here the CDR3 DNA reads TGCGCCAGCAGCATAAGCACCAGGGACACAGATACGCAGTATTTT. It is translated as CASSISTRDTDTQYF.